The 12 T cell receptor beta chains below all came from one sample that was sequenced in a study of a mutant IDH1 vaccine in newly diagnosed glioma. Time point meaning: week 23, last vaccination. Each dose delivered 300 ug of mutant IDH1 20-mer peptide subcutaneously with imiquimod. No cognate antigen is known for these TCRs. The table came from immunoSEQ multiplex PCR; TCRdb's copy has only in-frame clones and leaves some out. The table has 70,000 to 95,000 clones, more than 80% seen once. Sequenced here: PBMCs, sampled from a glioma patient whose treatment included an IDH1 peptide vaccine. These receptor sequences come from a woman between 50 and 59 years old with glioma.

The J gene is TRBJ2-5, the V gene TRBV19; no definite D call. CDR1 LNHDA and CDR2 SQIVND come from the germline V gene (reference sequence). CDR3 length: 13 residues. V was shortened by 7 bases and J by 0 bases, with 9 bases between the two germline ends. As DNA, the CDR3 is TGTGCCAGTATAGGCAGAAACCAAGAGACCCAGTACTTC. It yields the protein CASIGRNQETQYF.

For the CDR3, the DNA is TGTGCCAGCAGTTTGTCAGCAGCAGATACGCAGTATTTT. This sequence encodes CASSLSAADTQYF. This chain links TRBV28 with TRBJ2-3; no clear D. The CDR3 spans 13 residues. CDR1 and CDR2 from the germline V gene are MDHEN and SYDVKM. V was cut by 3 bases and J by 4 bases, with 8 bases left in between.

This chain uses TRBV7-3 with TRBJ2-7; either TRBD1 or TRBD2 may supply D (5 bases each). Germline CDR1 SGHTA, CDR2 FQGTGA. This CDR3 has 15 residues. V was cut by 2 bases and J by 3 bases, with 14 bases left in between. The CDR3: CASSLGASLSYEQYF. CDR3 DNA sequence: TGTGCCAGCAGCTTAGGGGCTAGCCTTAGCTACGAGCAGTACTTC.

This clone has a handful of counts. J is TRBJ2-2 and V is TRBV5-1; D remains ambiguous. From germline, CDR1 is SGHRS and CDR2 YFSETQ. The CDR3 sequence is 14 residues long. Trimming stripped 5 bases from V and 2 bases from J, with 10 bases between. CDR3: CASRAEPNTGELFF. The CDR3 nucleotides read TGCGCCAGCAGGGCGGAGCCAAACACCGGGGAGCTGTTTTTT.

The V call is TRBV11-2, the J call TRBJ1-1; D uncertain. The CDR3 has 15 amino acids. Trimming took off 3 bases at V and 5 bases at J, with 16 bases between the two ends. Germline V gene lookup returns CDR1 SGHAT and CDR2 FQNNGV. CDR3 amino acids: CASSLGQFKRTEAFF. The CDR3 DNA sequence: TGTGCCAGCAGCTTGGGCCAGTTCAAGAGGACTGAAGCTTTCTTT. The variable domain in full, with the rest retrieved from reference TRBV11-2 and TRBJ1-1, is EAGVAQSPRYKIIEKRQSVAFWCNPISGHATLYWYQQILGQGPKLLIQFQNNGVVDDSQLPKDRFSAERLKGVDSTLKIQPAKLEDSAVYLCASSLGQFKRTEAFFGQGTRLTVV.

This sequence joins TRBV27 and TRBJ2-7; maybe TRBD1 (5 bases). This CDR3 region has 12 residues. Germline CDR1 MNHEY, CDR2 SMNVEV (reference sequence). V dropped 5 bases and J dropped 4 bases, with 9 bases sitting between them. The CDR3 sequence is CASSTQGYEQYF. The CDR3 DNA reads TGTGCCAGCAGTACCCAGGGTTACGAGCAGTACTTC.

The chain links TRBV5-4 to TRBJ2-3, with D unclear. The V gene's germline CDR1 is SGHNT and CDR2 YYREEE (reference sequence). This CDR3 has 13 residues. The V gene lost 1 base and the J gene lost 8 bases, with 11 bases spanning the gap. The CDR3 bases are TGTGCCAGCAGCTTGTCGGGCCCTCCTACGCAGTATTTT. It specifies CASSLSGPPTQYF.

The chain carries TRBV5-1 and TRBJ2-1; D is ambiguous. The CDR3 extends over 15 amino acids. Germline-derived CDR1 and CDR2 are SGHRS and YFSETQ. The V end was cut by 3 bases, the J end by 4 bases, with 14 bases between. CDR3 bases: TGCGCCAGCAGCTCCCCGGGCGGACCATACAATGAGCAGTTCTTC. This codes for CASSSPGGPYNEQFF.

This chain uses TRBV7-3 with TRBJ2-7; 8 bases fit TRBD2. V trimming: 6 bases; J trimming: 7 bases; junction bases outside the gene matches: 8. This CDR3 is built from 13 residues. CDR1 SGHTA and CDR2 FQGTGA come from the germline V gene. As DNA, the CDR3 is TGTGCCAGCAGTCGGGAGCGGGAGAGTGAGCAGTACTTC. It specifies CASSRERESEQYF.

This clone was picked up one time. The J gene is TRBJ1-3, the V gene TRBV30; D gene ambiguous. The V end was cut by 4 bases, the J end by 4 bases, with 17 bases between. The CDR3 runs to 15 residues. CDR1 and CDR2 (germline): GTSNPN, SVGIG (reference sequence). CDR3 nucleotides: TGTGCCTGGAAAAAAGACCGGCCTGGGGGAAACACCATATATTTT. Amino acids: CAWKKDRPGGNTIYF.

The chain couples TRBV27 to TRBJ1-3; D call uncertain. Germline V lookup: CDR1 MNHEY, CDR2 SMNVEV (reference sequence). Trimming took off 2 bases at V and 0 bases at J, with 8 bases between the two ends. CDR3 length equals 15 residues. CDR3 loop: CASSLVPFSGNTIYF. In DNA form, the CDR3 reads TGTGCCAGCAGTTTAGTACCGTTCTCTGGAAACACCATATATTTT.

The chain combines TRBV25-1 with TRBJ1-3; D call uncertain. Trimming pared 4 bases from V and 3 bases from J, leaving 16 bases between. This CDR3 has 16 amino acids. The germline CDR1 and CDR2 sequences are MGHDK and SYGVNS. The CDR3 spells CASSASAGLVGNTIYF. The CDR3 DNA reads as TGTGCCAGCAGTGCCTCCGCCGGGTTAGTTGGAAACACCATATATTTT.